These T cell receptor beta chains were read from a single sample in a study of tumor-infiltrating lymphocytes in localized non-small cell lung cancer. Method: immunoSEQ multiplex PCR; TCRdb's copy keeps in-frame clones and lacks some. Of roughly 30,000 clones in the sample, 80% to 90% are singletons; the top ten hold roughly 1.9%. Input material: lung tumor tissue. Every receptor here comes from a human donor with non-small cell lung cancer. Each CDR3 is given with its conserved first and last residue. The D gene is left open where the match is weak. Only part of the rows carry a size: once, few, many, or a class if the clone is expanded.

D gene,clone size,V gene,J gene,CDR3 protein,CDR3 DNA
.,few,TRBV5-8,TRBJ1-5,CASSASVYSNQPQHF,TGTGCCAGCAGCGCGAGTGTTTATAGCAATCAGCCCCAGCATTTT
.,once,TRBV5-6,TRBJ1-1,CASSFGGTLLMNTEAFF,TGTGCCAGCAGCTTTGGAGGGACCCTTCTTATGAACACTGAAGCTTTCTTT
.,once,TRBV5-6,TRBJ1-5,CASSFSNQPQHF,TGTGCCAGCAGCTTTAGCAATCAGCCCCAGCATTTT
.,.,TRBV10-3,TRBJ2-2,CAITDSSNTGELFF,TGTGCCATCACCGACAGTTCGAACACCGGGGAGCTGTTTTTT
TRBD1,.,TRBV23-1,TRBJ2-7,CASSQLGTGIYEQYF,TGCGCCAGCAGTCAATTGGGGACAGGGATATACGAGCAGTACTTC
.,.,TRBV4-3,TRBJ2-7,CASSQGGLGNLEQYF,TGCGCCAGCAGCCAAGGGGGACTTGGTAACCTCGAGCAGTACTTC
TRBD1,.,TRBV27,TRBJ2-7,CASSLGPYRGRDEQYF,TGTGCCAGCAGTTTAGGGCCCTACAGGGGTAGGGACGAGCAGTACTTC
.,.,TRBV13,TRBJ2-7,CASSQYQGSGYYEQYF,TGTGCCAGCAGCCAGTACCAGGGGTCGGGATACTACGAGCAGTACTTC
.,once,TRBV4-2,TRBJ2-7,CASSTGTFSYEQYF,TGTGCCAGCAGTACCGGGACTTTCTCCTACGAGCAGTACTTC
.,.,TRBV29-1,TRBJ2-1,CSVIGLTGSYNEQFF,TGCAGCGTCATTGGATTAACAGGCTCCTACAATGAGCAGTTCTTC
TRBD2,once,TRBV7-3,TRBJ2-2,CASSPRTGGGNTGELFF,TGTGCCAGCAGCCCGAGGACTGGCGGGGGGAACACCGGGGAGCTGTTTTTT
.,.,TRBV19,TRBJ2-7,CASSIEGLSYEQYF,TGTGCCAGTAGTATAGAAGGACTTTCCTACGAGCAGTACTTC
TRBD2,.,TRBV13,TRBJ2-1,CASSLVLAGLYNEQFF,TGTGCCAGCAGCTTAGTACTAGCGGGGCTTTACAATGAGCAGTTCTTC
.,.,TRBV5-4,TRBJ1-6,CASSLPGLRNSPLHF,TGTGCCAGCAGCTTGCCAGGCCTCAGAAATTCACCCCTCCACTTT
TRBD2,.,TRBV12-5,TRBJ2-7,CASGSAGNEQYF,TGTGCTAGTGGTTCAGCGGGGAATGAGCAGTACTTC
.,.,TRBV9,TRBJ2-5,CASSPGATQYF,TGTGCCAGCAGCCCGGGGGCGACCCAGTACTTC
.,.,TRBV13,TRBJ2-7,CASSLPGFYEQYF,TGTGCCAGCAGCTTACCAGGGTTTTACGAGCAGTACTTC
.,.,TRBV10-3,TRBJ2-5,CAISGVQETQYF,TGTGCCATCAGTGGGGTCCAAGAGACCCAGTACTTC
.,.,TRBV4-2,TRBJ2-7,CASSQDLHEQYF,TGTGCCAGCAGCCAAGATCTCCACGAGCAGTACTTC
.,once,TRBV6-1,TRBJ2-5,CASTRTAEAQYF,TGTGCCAGCACCAGGACAGCCGAGGCCCAGTACTTC
.,.,TRBV7-9,TRBJ1-5,CASSLGSGSNQPQHF,TGTGCCAGCAGCTTAGGTTCGGGCAGCAATCAGCCCCAGCATTTT
TRBD1,.,TRBV4-1,TRBJ2-6,CASSQDRTGNSGANVLTF,TGCGCCAGCAGCCAAGATAGGACAGGCAACTCTGGGGCCAACGTCCTGACTTTC
TRBD2,.,TRBV5-1,TRBJ2-5,CASSRGLLAGGGQETQYF,TGCGCCAGCAGCAGAGGTCTTCTAGCGGGGGGTGGGCAAGAGACCCAGTACTTC
.,.,TRBV19,TRBJ2-7,CASSVTGSVEQYF,TGTGCCAGTAGTGTCACAGGGTCGGTCGAGCAGTACTTC
TRBD2,.,TRBV5-1,TRBJ2-3,CASSLATSGGADTQYF,TGCGCCAGCAGCTTGGCGACTAGCGGGGGGGCGGATACGCAGTATTTT
.,.,TRBV7-2,TRBJ1-5,CASSWTAYGNQPQHF,TGTGCCAGCAGCTGGACAGCCTATGGCAATCAGCCCCAGCATTTT
TRBD1,.,TRBV5-4,TRBJ2-7,CASSHTGQGFTGSYEQYF,TGTGCCAGCAGCCACACGGGACAGGGGTTTACCGGATCCTACGAGCAGTACTTC
TRBD1,.,TRBV5-8,TRBJ1-2,CASSSGDRGYGYTF,TGTGCCAGCAGCTCCGGGGACAGGGGCTATGGCTACACCTTC
TRBD2,few,TRBV2,TRBJ2-7,CASSPISGGRGQYF,TGTGCCAGCAGTCCCATTAGCGGGGGGCGAGGGCAGTACTTC
TRBD2,few,TRBV9,TRBJ2-3,CASSAASGGTSSTDTQYF,TGTGCCAGCAGCGCGGCTAGCGGGGGGACCTCTAGCACAGATACGCAGTATTTT
.,.,TRBV25-1,TRBJ1-2,CASSEGDGYTF,TGTGCCAGCAGTGAAGGGGATGGCTACACCTTC